Shown below are 5 T cell receptor beta chains from a single sample sequenced in a study of lymphopenia after photon versus proton radiotherapy (dated 2019 in TCRdb). Libraries were constructed by the immunoSEQ multiplex PCR assay. TCRdb re-hosts the immuneACCESS table, in-frame sequences only. Its copies lack some clones; in the studies checked, an unresolved V gene accounts for under half of them, and the cause for the rest is not known. This sample gives fewer than 35,000 clones in total; approximately 92% of them show up just once. Of the sample, around 6.7% falls within the top ten clones. The specimen comprised peripheral blood, sampled from a patient treated with proton-based radiotherapy. Receptors originate from a woman aged 70 to 79 with pancreatic cancer. Some clones in this sample may be carry-over from other donors' samples.

The chain has TRBV5-6 and TRBJ2-3, with 9 bases lining up with TRBD1. Trimming removed 4 bases from V and 1 base from J; junction bases left unmatched: 7. This CDR3 contains 16 residues. Germline assignment: CDR1 SGHDT and CDR2 YYEEEE. DNA of the CDR3: TGTGCCAGCAGCACCCCATGGACAGGGGGCACAGATACGCAGTATTTT. Its protein product is CASSTPWTGGTDTQYF.

The chain carries TRBV30 and TRBJ2-1, with a possible D match to TRBD1 (6 bases). The CDR3 runs 13 residues. V was cut by 4 bases and J by 9 bases, with 16 bases left in between. CDR1 is GTSNPN, CDR2 SVGIG, per germline (reference sequence). The CDR3 loop reads CAWITTGSGEQFF. DNA of the CDR3: TGTGCCTGGATTACGACAGGAAGCGGTGAGCAGTTCTTC.

The chain has TRBV18 and TRBJ2-1; TRBD2 might be the D (6 bases). The CDR3 sequence is 14 residues long. The V gene lost 3 bases and the J gene lost 5 bases, with 11 bases spanning the gap. Germline loops: CDR1 KGHSH, CDR2 LQKENI. As DNA, the CDR3 is TGTGCCAGCTCACCGAGTCTAGCGAACAATGAGCAGTTCTTC. Its protein is CASSPSLANNEQFF.

J is TRBJ2-1 and V is TRBV5-5; D might be TRBD2 (6 bases). This CDR3 is built from 15 residues. Trimming removed 0 bases from V and 3 bases from J, with 10 bases in between. Germline CDR1 and CDR2: SGHKS and YYEKEE (reference sequence). For the CDR3, the DNA is TGTGCCAGCAGCTTGGAAATAGCGGTCTACAATGAGCAGTTCTTC. Its protein is CASSLEIAVYNEQFF.

The CDR3 loop is CASSGLAGHGELFF. The CDR3 coding sequence is TGTGCCAGCAGTGGGCTAGCGGGACACGGGGAGCTGTTTTTT. The J gene is TRBJ2-2, the V gene TRBV27; 9 nucleotides agree with TRBD2. There are 14 residues in the CDR3. Germline V gene sequence: CDR1 MNHEY, CDR2 SMNVEV (reference sequence). J lost 7 bases, V lost 5 bases, and 5 bases had no gene match.